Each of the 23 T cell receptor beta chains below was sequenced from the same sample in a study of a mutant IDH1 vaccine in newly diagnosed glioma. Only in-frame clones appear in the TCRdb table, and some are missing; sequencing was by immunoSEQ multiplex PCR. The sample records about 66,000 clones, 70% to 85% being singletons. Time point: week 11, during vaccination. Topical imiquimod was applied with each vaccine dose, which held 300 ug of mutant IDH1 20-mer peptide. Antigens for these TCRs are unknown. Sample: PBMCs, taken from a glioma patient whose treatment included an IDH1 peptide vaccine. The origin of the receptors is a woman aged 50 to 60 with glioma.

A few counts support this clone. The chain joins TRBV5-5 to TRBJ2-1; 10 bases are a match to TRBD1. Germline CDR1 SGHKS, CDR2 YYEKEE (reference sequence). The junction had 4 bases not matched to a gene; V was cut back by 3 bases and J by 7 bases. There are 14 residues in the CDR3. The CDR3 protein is CASSSPGQGNEQFF. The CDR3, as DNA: TGTGCCAGCAGCTCTCCGGGACAGGGGAATGAGCAGTTCTTC.

The CDR3 protein is CASSSDRGFNQPQHF. The CDR3 DNA is TGCGCCAGCAGTTCTGACAGGGGATTTAATCAGCCCCAGCATTTT. The rearrangement uses TRBV4-3 and TRBJ1-5, with TRBD1 identical over 8 bases. Germline-derived CDR1 and CDR2 are LGHNA and YSLEER. This CDR3 is 15 amino acids long. V gave up 6 bases and J gave up 4 bases; unmatched junction bases: 8.

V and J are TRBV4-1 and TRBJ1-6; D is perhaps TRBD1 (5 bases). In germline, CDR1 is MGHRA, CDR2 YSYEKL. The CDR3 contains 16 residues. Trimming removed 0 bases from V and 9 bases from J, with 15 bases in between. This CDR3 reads CASSQERVGTASPLHF. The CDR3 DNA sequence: TGCGCCAGCAGCCAAGAAAGGGTTGGGACTGCTTCACCCCTCCACTTT.

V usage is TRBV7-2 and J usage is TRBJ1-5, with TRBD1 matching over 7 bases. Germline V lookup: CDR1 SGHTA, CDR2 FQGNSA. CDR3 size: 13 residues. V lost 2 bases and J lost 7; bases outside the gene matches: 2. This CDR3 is CASSLTGDQPQHF. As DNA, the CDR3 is TGTGCCAGCAGCTTAACAGGGGACCAGCCCCAGCATTTT.

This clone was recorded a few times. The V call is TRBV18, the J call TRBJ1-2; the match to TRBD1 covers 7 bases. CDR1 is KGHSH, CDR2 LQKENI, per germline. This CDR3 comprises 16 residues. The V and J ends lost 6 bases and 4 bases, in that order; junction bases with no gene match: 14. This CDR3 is CASSPAQRQGGYGYTF. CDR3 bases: TGTGCCAGCTCCCCAGCTCAAAGACAGGGTGGCTATGGCTACACCTTC. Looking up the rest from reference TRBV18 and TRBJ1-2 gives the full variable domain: NAGVMQNPRHLVRRRGQEARLRCSPMKGHSHVYWYRQLPEEGLKFMVYLQKENIIDESGMPKERFSAEFPKEGPSILRIQQVVRGDSAAYFCASSPAQRQGGYGYTFGSGTRLTVV.

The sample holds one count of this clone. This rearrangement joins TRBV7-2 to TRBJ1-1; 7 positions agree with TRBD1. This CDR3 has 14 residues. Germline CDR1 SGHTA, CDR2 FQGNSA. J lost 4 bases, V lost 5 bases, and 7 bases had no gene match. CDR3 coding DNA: TGTGCCAGCAGCCGACAGGGAGGGGGCACTGAAGCTTTCTTT. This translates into CASSRQGGGTEAFF.

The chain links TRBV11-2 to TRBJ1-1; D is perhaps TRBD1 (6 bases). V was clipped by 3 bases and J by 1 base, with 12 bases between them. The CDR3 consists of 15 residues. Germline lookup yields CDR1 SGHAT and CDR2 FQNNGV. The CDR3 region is CASSFNRAKNTEAFF. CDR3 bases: TGTGCCAGCAGCTTCAACAGGGCTAAGAACACTGAAGCTTTCTTT.

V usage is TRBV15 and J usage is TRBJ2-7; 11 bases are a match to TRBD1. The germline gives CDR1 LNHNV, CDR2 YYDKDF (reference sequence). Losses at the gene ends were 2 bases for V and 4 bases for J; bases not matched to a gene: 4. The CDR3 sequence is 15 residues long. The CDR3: CATSRKRDRGYEQYF. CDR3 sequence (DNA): TGTGCCACCAGCAGAAAACGGGACAGGGGGTACGAGCAGTACTTC.

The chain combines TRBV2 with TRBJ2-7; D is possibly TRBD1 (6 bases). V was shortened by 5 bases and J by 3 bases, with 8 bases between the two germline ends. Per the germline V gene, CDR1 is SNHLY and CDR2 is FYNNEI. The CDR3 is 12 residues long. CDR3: CASSTDSYEQYF. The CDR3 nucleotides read TGTGCCAGCAGTACGGACAGCTACGAGCAGTACTTC.

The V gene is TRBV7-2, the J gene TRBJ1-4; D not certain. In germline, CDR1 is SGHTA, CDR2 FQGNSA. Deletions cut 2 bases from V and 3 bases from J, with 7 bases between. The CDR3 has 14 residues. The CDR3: CASSLPGANEKLFF. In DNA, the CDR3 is TGTGCCAGCAGCTTACCTGGTGCTAATGAAAAACTGTTTTTT.

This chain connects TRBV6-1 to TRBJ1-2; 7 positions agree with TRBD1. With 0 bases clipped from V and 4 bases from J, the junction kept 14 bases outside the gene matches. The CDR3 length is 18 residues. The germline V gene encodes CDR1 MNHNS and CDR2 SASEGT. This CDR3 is CASSEAILTGSNFYGYTF. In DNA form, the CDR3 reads TGTGCCAGCAGTGAAGCGATCCTGACAGGGTCTAATTTCTATGGCTACACCTTC.

CDR3 sequence reads: CASRLSLDSYGYTF. As DNA, the CDR3 is TGTGCCAGCAGGTTGTCGCTCGACAGCTATGGCTACACCTTC. This chain joins TRBV25-1 and TRBJ1-2; TRBD1 is a possible D gene (5 bases). Germline V gives CDR1 MGHDK, CDR2 SYGVNS. The CDR3 runs to 14 residues. Trimming pared 6 bases from V and 4 bases from J, leaving 15 bases between.

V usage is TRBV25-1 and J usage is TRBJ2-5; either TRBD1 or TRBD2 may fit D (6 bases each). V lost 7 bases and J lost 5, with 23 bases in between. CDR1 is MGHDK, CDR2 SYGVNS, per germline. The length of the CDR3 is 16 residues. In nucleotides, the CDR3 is TGTGCCAGCACAACCGGATCTTTAAGGGGGGCCGAGACCCAGTACTTC. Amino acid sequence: CASTTGSLRGAETQYF.

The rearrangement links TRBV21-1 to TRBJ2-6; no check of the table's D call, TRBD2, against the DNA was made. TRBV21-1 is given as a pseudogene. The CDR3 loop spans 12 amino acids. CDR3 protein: CASTPGANVLTF. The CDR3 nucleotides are TGTGCCAGCACCCCGGGGGCCAACGTCCTGACTTTC.

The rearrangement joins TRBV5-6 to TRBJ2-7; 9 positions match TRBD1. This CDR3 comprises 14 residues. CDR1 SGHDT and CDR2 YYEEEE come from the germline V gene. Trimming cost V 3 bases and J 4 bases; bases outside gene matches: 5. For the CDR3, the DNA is TGTGCCAGCAGCTGGGGACAGGGAGGATACGAGCAGTACTTC. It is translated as CASSWGQGGYEQYF.

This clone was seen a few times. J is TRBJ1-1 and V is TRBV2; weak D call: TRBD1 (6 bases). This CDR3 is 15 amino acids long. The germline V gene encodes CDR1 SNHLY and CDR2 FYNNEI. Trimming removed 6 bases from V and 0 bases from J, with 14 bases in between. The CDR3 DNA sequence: TGTGCCAGCAGCCCGGACAGCCCCATGAACACTGAAGCTTTCTTT. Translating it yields CASSPDSPMNTEAFF. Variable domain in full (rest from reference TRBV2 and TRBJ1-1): EPEVTQTPSHQVTQMGQEVILRCVPISNHLYFYWYRQILGQKVEFLVSFYNNEISEKSEIFDDQFSVERPDGSNFTLKIRSTKLEDSAMYFCASSPDSPMNTEAFFGQGTRLTVV.

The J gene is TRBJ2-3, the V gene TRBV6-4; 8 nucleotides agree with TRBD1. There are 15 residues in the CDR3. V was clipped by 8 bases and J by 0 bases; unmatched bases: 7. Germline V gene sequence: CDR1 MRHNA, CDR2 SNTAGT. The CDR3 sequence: CASSGTGDSTDTQYF. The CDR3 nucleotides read TGTGCCAGCTCAGGGACAGGTGACAGCACAGATACGCAGTATTTT.

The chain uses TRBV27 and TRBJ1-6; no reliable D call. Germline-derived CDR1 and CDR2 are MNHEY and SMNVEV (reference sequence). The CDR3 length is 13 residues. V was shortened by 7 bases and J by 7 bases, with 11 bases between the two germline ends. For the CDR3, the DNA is TGTGCCAGCAATTTGTCCCGAAATTCACCCCTCCACTTT. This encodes CASNLSRNSPLHF.

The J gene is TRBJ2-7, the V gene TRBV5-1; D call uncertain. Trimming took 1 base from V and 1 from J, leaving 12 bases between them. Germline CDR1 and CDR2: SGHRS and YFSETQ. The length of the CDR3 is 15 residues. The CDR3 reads CASSLYPDGSYEQYF. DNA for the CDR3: TGCGCCAGCAGCTTGTATCCGGACGGATCCTACGAGCAGTACTTC.

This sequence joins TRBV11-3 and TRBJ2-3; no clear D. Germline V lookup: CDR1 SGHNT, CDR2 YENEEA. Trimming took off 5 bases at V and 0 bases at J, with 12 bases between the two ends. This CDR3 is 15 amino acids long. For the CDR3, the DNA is TGTGCCAGCAGCCCATTCGGTCCTAGCACAGATACGCAGTATTTT. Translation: CASSPFGPSTDTQYF. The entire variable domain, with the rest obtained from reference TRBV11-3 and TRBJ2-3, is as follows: EAGVVQSPRYKIIEKKQPVAFWCNPISGHNTLYWYLQNLGQGPELLIRYENEEAVDDSQLPKDRFSAERLKGVDSTLKIQPAELGDSAVYLCASSPFGPSTDTQYFGPGTRLTVL.

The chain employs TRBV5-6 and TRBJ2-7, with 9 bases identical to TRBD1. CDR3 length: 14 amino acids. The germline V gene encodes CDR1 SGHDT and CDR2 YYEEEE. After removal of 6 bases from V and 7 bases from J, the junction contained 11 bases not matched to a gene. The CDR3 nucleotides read TGTGCCAGCACCTTTTCTCCAGGACAGGGGGAGCAGTACTTC. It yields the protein CASTFSPGQGEQYF.

The DNA of the CDR3 is TGTGCCAGCAGTTCAAGGGAGGGTGAGCAGTTCTTC. This codes for CASSSREGEQFF. The chain is built from TRBV6-5 and TRBJ2-1, with 7 bases that match TRBD2. The CDR3 sequence is 12 residues long. Germline loops: CDR1 MNHEY, CDR2 SVGAGI. J lost 9 bases, V lost 4 bases, and 3 bases had no gene match.

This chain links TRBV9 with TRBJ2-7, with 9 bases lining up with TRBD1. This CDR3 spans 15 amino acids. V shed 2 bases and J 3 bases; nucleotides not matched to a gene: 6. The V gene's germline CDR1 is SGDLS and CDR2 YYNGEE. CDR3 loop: CASSVLPGQGYEQYF. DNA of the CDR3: TGTGCCAGCAGCGTGCTACCGGGACAGGGCTACGAGCAGTACTTC. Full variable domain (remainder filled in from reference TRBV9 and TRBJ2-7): DSGVTQTPKHLITATGQRVTLRCSPRSGDLSVYWYQQSLDQGLQFLIQYYNGEERAKGNILERFSAQQFPDLHSELNLSSLELGDSALYFCASSVLPGQGYEQYFGPGTRLTVT.